This T cell receptor beta chain was sequenced in a study of cytomegalovirus exposure and HLA in healthy donors. General observations from the study: Rarity marked most TCR sequences, yet some public TCRs occurred in many donors. According to reports, the classifier identified cytomegalovirus status with high specificity and sensitivity.

Libraries were prepared by immunoSEQ multiplex PCR; TCRdb keeps only in-frame clonotypes and omits some of them. Of 110,000 or so clones listed, over 75% were seen once; the top ten hold 2% to 2.5%. This CDR3 has 14 amino acids. Germline values: CDR1 MNHEY, CDR2 SMNVEV (reference sequence). V lost 2 bases, J lost 3 bases, and 10 bases lay in between. This clone was seen many times. What it binds is not known. Sequenced input: PBMCs. The source of this sequence is a woman aged 25 to 39 in good health and CMV-seronegative. The gene calls are TRBV27 and TRBJ1-2; D perhaps matches TRBD1 (6 bases). CDR3 sequence (DNA): TGTGCCAGCAGTTTAGCCACAGGGCACTATGGCTACACCTTC. Protein product: CASSLATGHYGYTF.